The clone carrying this TCR beta chain turned up a few times. Its target is unknown. This sample was taken from a study of response to subunit inactivated influenza vaccine. Study-level points and caveats: Authors suggested each seasonal influenza vaccination recruits few new T cells.

Using its own MiXCR run on the RT-PCR reads, TCRdb lists one record per CDR3 protein. The table has some 640,000 distinct CDR3 sequences, 14% seen once. Germline loops: CDR1 SGHRS, CDR2 YFSETQ. The trim removed 5 bases at V and 0 bases at J, leaving 10 bases unmatched. The CDR3 is made up of 18 amino acids. The TCR comes from a man aged 50-59 years who received an inactivated influenza vaccine. V gene TRBV5-1 combines with J gene TRBJ2-6; TRBD1 matches at 8 bases. The source material was PBMCs from blood, sampled less than 15 days before vaccination. CDR3 amino acids: CASRARGQGVSGANVLTF. The CDR3 DNA follows: TGCGCCAGCAGGGCACGAGGACAGGGAGTCTCTGGGGCCAACGTCCTGACTTTC. Drawing the rest from reference TRBV5-1 and TRBJ2-6, the complete variable domain is KAGVTQTPRYLIKTRGQQVTLSCSPISGHRSVSWYQQTPGQGLQFLFEYFSETQRNKGNFPGRFSGRQFSNSRSEMNVSTLELGDSALYLCASRARGQGVSGANVLTFGAGSRLTVL.